This T cell receptor beta chain was captured in a study of OX40 agonist ivuxolimab in advanced cancers. The CDR3 has 12 residues. Germline V gives CDR1 SEHNR, CDR2 FQNEAQ (reference sequence). Trimming pared 5 bases from V and 8 bases from J, leaving 12 bases between. Sequenced by immunoSEQ multiplex PCR; TCRdb stores in-frame clones only, minus some. The sample lists some 30,000 clones; around 82% were seen once. The material was CD4+ or CD8+ T cells sorted from blood, obtained in a trial of the OX40 agonist ivuxolimab. The source is an adult with an advanced solid tumor such as melanoma, head and neck, liver or kidney cancer. The chain couples TRBV7-9 to TRBJ1-2; D might be TRBD1 (6 bases). CDR3 sequence reads: CASSPGQGGYTF. The CDR3 DNA reads as TGTGCCAGCAGCCCTGGGCAGGGGGGCTACACCTTC. The full variable domain, rest sourced from reference TRBV7-9 and TRBJ1-2, is DTGVSQNPRHKITKRGQNVTFRCDPISEHNRLYWYRQTLGQGPEFLTYFQNEAQLEKSRLLSDRFSAERPKGSFSTLEIQRTEQGDSAMYLCASSPGQGGYTFGSGTRLTVV.